The clone carrying this T cell receptor (beta chain) occurred many times. Its antigen is not identified. The library was built from roughly 400 ng RNA with molecular barcoded adaptors for alpha/delta and beta/gamma chains. TCRdb reanalysed the reads using MiXCR and keeps one entry per CDR3 protein. The sample holds tens of thousands of distinct CDR3 sequences, approximately 20% seen once. The data belong to a study of read filtering for tumor transcriptome and immune sequencing. Turning to the study itself: Among patients, 17 to 20 were male and more than 12 female, aged about 45 to 85 (mean approximately 62). Findings of the study overall: Single-read clonotypes: approximately 87% of IR-seq clonotypes (around 3.5% of reads), more than 70% of RNA-seq clonotypes (44.6% of reads).

The CDR3 covers 17 residues. Germline V gene lookup returns CDR1 SGHKS and CDR2 YYEKEE (reference sequence). V lost 2 bases, J lost 0 bases, and 6 bases stayed unmatched. Every patient had bone marrow sampled while the disease was active. The sequencing sample was made of a population of CD138-negative cells sorted from bone marrow. V and J are TRBV5-5 and TRBJ2-7; 12 nucleotides align to TRBD2. The receptor's source is a donor over 35 with multiple myeloma. CDR3 amino acids: CASSFSMTSGSSYEQYF. DNA of the CDR3: TGTGCCAGCAGCTTTTCGATGACTAGCGGGAGCTCCTACGAGCAGTACTTC.